Presented here are 32 T cell receptor beta chains from one specimen sequenced in a study of shared clonotypes between healthy human individuals. Profiled with immunoSEQ multiplex PCR; TCRdb holds only in-frame clones, not every one. The sample comprises a few million clones, 85% to 95% of which are singletons, and roughly 0.34% rests with the top ten. Sequencing was performed on naive CD4+ T cells from PBMCs. Stated subset: CD45RA+ positively selected. These receptors all stem from a man between 18 and 29 years old in good health. Some clones in this sample may be carry-over from other donors' samples.

In this sample, this clone turned up once. The CDR3 DNA is TGTGCCAGCAGTGAACGGGACTCCTTTTTTAGCGAGCAGTTCTTC. Translating gives CASSERDSFFSEQFF. The chain couples TRBV2 to TRBJ2-1, with D possibly matching TRBD2 (6 bases). CDR1 and CDR2 (germline): SNHLY, FYNNEI. The CDR3 extends over 15 amino acids. The V and J ends lost 2 bases and 10 bases respectively, with 18 bases between them.

The CDR3 loop reads CASRYTSGRAAEQFF. For the CDR3, the DNA is TGCGCCAGCAGATATACTAGCGGGAGGGCCGCTGAGCAGTTCTTC. The J gene is TRBJ2-1, the V gene TRBV5-1, with TRBD2 matching over 13 bases. Germline V gene lookup returns CDR1 SGHRS and CDR2 YFSETQ. J was trimmed by 9 bases and V by 5 bases; bases with no gene match: 8. The CDR3 is 15 amino acids.

The genes are TRBV15 and TRBJ2-2, with D perhaps matching TRBD2 (6 bases). V lost 5 bases to trimming and J lost 5 bases, with 18 bases between them. CDR1 LNHNV and CDR2 YYDKDF come from the germline V gene (reference sequence). The length of the CDR3 is 16 residues. The CDR3 nucleotides are TGTGCCACCAGCGGGAGTTGGAGGGGAGAAACCGGGGAGCTGTTTTTT. As protein: CATSGSWRGETGELFF.

The rearrangement links TRBV19 to TRBJ1-3; D not resolved. In germline, CDR1 is LNHDA, CDR2 SQIVND (reference sequence). V was trimmed by 4 bases and J by 4 bases, leaving 14 bases between them. There are 15 residues in the CDR3. The CDR3 DNA sequence: TGTGCCAGTAGTACCTCAAGCGGCTACGGAAACACCATATATTTT. This codes for CASSTSSGYGNTIYF.

The chain combines TRBV10-1 with TRBJ2-1; the D call may be TRBD1 or TRBD2 (5 bases each). Germline CDR1 and CDR2: WNHNN and SYGVQD (reference sequence). V dropped 5 bases and J dropped 6 bases, with 23 bases sitting between them. This CDR3 comprises 17 residues. CDR3 DNA: TGCGCCAGCAGTTTTTACTCTTTGGGGGACCGAAGCAATGAGCAGTTCTTC. Protein sequence: CASSFYSLGDRSNEQFF.

This clone was detected a few times. This specimen includes other DNA sequences encoding the same CDR3. The chain carries TRBV5-1 and TRBJ1-1; D might be TRBD1 (6 bases). Germline CDR1 and CDR2: SGHRS and YFSETQ. This CDR3 region has 15 residues. V shed 0 bases and J shed 1 base, with 10 bases lying between them. The CDR3 nucleotides read TGCGCCAGCAGCTTGGGTCCAGGGGAGAACACTGAAGCTTTCTTT. Translation gives CASSLGPGENTEAFF.

Here the CDR3 DNA reads TGCGCCAGCAGCCACGACAGAACTACTCAAGAGACCCAGTACTTC. It is translated as CASSHDRTTQETQYF. The chain links TRBV4-3 to TRBJ2-5; D is perhaps TRBD1 (5 bases). Deletions cut 3 bases from V and 2 bases from J, with 13 bases between. Per the germline V gene, CDR1 is LGHNA and CDR2 is YSLEER. CDR3 size: 15 residues.

The genes are TRBV5-1 and TRBJ1-1, with no clear D. Trimming left V 4 bases short and J 7 bases short, with 14 bases between. The CDR3 is made up of 13 amino acids. The germline V gene has CDR1 SGHRS and CDR2 YFSETQ. CDR3 nucleotides: TGCGCCAGCAGCCCAGGTAGCATCGGTGAAGCTTTCTTT. Protein sequence: CASSPGSIGEAFF. The full variable domain, completed using reference TRBV5-1 and TRBJ1-1, is KAGVTQTPRYLIKTRGQQVTLSCSPISGHRSVSWYQQTPGQGLQFLFEYFSETQRNKGNFPGRFSGRQFSNSRSEMNVSTLELGDSALYLCASSPGSIGEAFFGQGTRLTVV.

The CDR3, as DNA: TGTGCCAGCAGTTTACGGGGGGCCGTAAACACTGAAGCTTTCTTT. The encoded protein is CASSLRGAVNTEAFF. The chain combines TRBV27 with TRBJ1-1; D perhaps matches TRBD1 (6 bases). V was shortened by 2 bases and J by 2 bases, with 12 bases between the two germline ends. The germline CDR1 and CDR2 sequences are MNHEY and SMNVEV (reference sequence). This CDR3 is built from 15 residues.

This chain's CDR3 is CASSLNNDGDEQYF. DNA of the CDR3: TGTGCCAGCAGTTTAAATAACGACGGGGACGAGCAGTACTTC. The rearrangement joins TRBV28 to TRBJ2-7; perhaps TRBD2 as D (5 bases). Germline V gives CDR1 MDHEN, CDR2 SYDVKM. Trimming stripped 2 bases from V and 5 bases from J, with 13 bases between. The CDR3 has 14 residues.

This clone came up a few times. This chain uses TRBV19 with TRBJ1-1; D is undetermined. Deletions cut 1 base from V and 1 base from J, with 13 bases between. CDR1 is LNHDA, CDR2 SQIVND, per germline (reference sequence). This CDR3 is 16 amino acids long. CDR3: CASSIARGVPNTEAFF. As DNA, the CDR3 is TGTGCCAGTAGTATAGCGCGGGGTGTCCCGAACACTGAAGCTTTCTTT.

Only a few counts were recorded for this clone. The same CDR3 arises from other DNA sequences in this sample as well. The chain combines TRBV14 with TRBJ1-1; TRBD1 matches 7 bases. V lost 4 bases and J lost 1; bases outside the gene matches: 0. Germline V gene data show CDR1 as SGHDN and CDR2 as FVKESK. This CDR3 spans 13 amino acids. The CDR3 DNA reads as TGTGCCAGCAGCCGACAGGGGAACACTGAAGCTTTCTTT. This translates into CASSRQGNTEAFF.

The chain uses TRBV7-6 and TRBJ2-5; D may be TRBD1 or TRBD2 (5 bases each). The V gene lost 5 bases and the J gene lost 5 bases, with 15 bases spanning the gap. This CDR3 has 14 residues. CDR1 is SGHVS, CDR2 FNYEAQ, per germline. In DNA, the CDR3 is TGTGCCAGCAGCCCCTACGATGGGACGGAGACCCAGTACTTC. Translating it yields CASSPYDGTETQYF.

The chain combines TRBV5-1 with TRBJ2-3; TRBD2 matches at 9 bases. V gave up 4 bases and J gave up 3 bases; unmatched junction bases: 15. This CDR3 spans 18 amino acids. CDR1 SGHRS and CDR2 YFSETQ come from the germline V gene. The CDR3 loop is CASSVAGARGRSTDTQYF. DNA of the CDR3: TGCGCCAGCAGCGTAGCGGGGGCCCGAGGTCGGTCGACAGATACGCAGTATTTT.

The rearrangement links TRBV11-3 to TRBJ2-7, with D perhaps TRBD1 (6 bases). Trimming removed 4 bases from V and 2 bases from J, with 15 bases in between. The germline V gene has CDR1 SGHNT and CDR2 YENEEA. The CDR3 is 15 residues long. The CDR3 sequence: CASSYKGSGAYEQYF. CDR3 sequence (DNA): TGTGCCAGCAGCTATAAGGGGTCAGGGGCCTACGAGCAGTACTTC.

The J gene is TRBJ1-1, the V gene TRBV6-1, with TRBD1 matching 8 bases. Germline lookup yields CDR1 MNHNS and CDR2 SASEGT. The trim removed 4 bases at V and 0 bases at J, leaving 7 bases unmatched. The CDR3 has 16 amino acids. The CDR3 DNA follows: TGTGCCAGCAGTGGGGGACAGGTTTACCTGAACACTGAAGCTTTCTTT. This codes for CASSGGQVYLNTEAFF.

This clone came up once. The V gene is TRBV11-3, the J gene TRBJ2-5; D is unresolved. This CDR3 is 13 amino acids long. V was pared by 0 bases and J by 5 bases, with 7 bases between. CDR1 and CDR2 (germline): SGHNT, YENEEA. CDR3 in DNA: TGTGCCAGCAGCTTAGATCTCGGGGAGACCCAGTACTTC. It translates to CASSLDLGETQYF.

This chain connects TRBV19 to TRBJ2-7; possibly TRBD2 for D (6 bases). The CDR3 length is 16 residues. CDR1 and CDR2 from the germline V gene are LNHDA and SQIVND (reference sequence). Trimming removed 3 bases from V and 0 bases from J, with 15 bases in between. The CDR3 nucleotides read TGTGCCAGTAGTATTGGGGGGTCCCTTAGCTCCTACGAGCAGTACTTC. Translating gives CASSIGGSLSSYEQYF.

J is TRBJ2-7 and V is TRBV7-9, with D possibly being TRBD2 (5 bases). Germline CDR1 SEHNR, CDR2 FQNEAQ (reference sequence). V lost 5 bases and J 0 bases, leaving 20 bases between the germline ends. The CDR3 totals 17 residues. The CDR3 DNA reads as TGTGCCAGCAGCCAACTCCTTAGCGAGAGGGCCTCCTACGAGCAGTACTTC. It translates to CASSQLLSERASYEQYF.

The rearrangement uses TRBV7-9 and TRBJ2-3; D is undetermined. Trimming left V 3 bases short and J 0 bases short, with 7 bases between. The CDR3 has 14 amino acids. Per the germline V gene, CDR1 is SEHNR and CDR2 is FQNEAQ (reference sequence). The CDR3 DNA is TGTGCCAGCAGCTTTAGATCAAGCACAGATACGCAGTATTTT. Translation gives CASSFRSSTDTQYF.

The gene calls are TRBV27 and TRBJ2-7, with no clear D. Germline values: CDR1 MNHEY, CDR2 SMNVEV (reference sequence). V lost 8 bases, J lost 0 bases, and 23 bases lay in between. This CDR3 has 17 amino acids. CDR3 amino acids: CASLRRAIRVLSYEQYF. DNA of the CDR3: TGTGCCAGCCTTCGACGGGCCATCCGGGTACTCTCCTACGAGCAGTACTTC.

The CDR3 DNA sequence: TGTGCCAGCAGCTTGGAGGGGGGTCTTGGGGAGACCCAGTACTTC. It is translated as CASSLEGGLGETQYF. J is TRBJ2-5 and V is TRBV11-2; D is tentatively TRBD1 or TRBD2 (6 bases each). Looked up from germline, CDR1 is SGHAT and CDR2 is FQNNGV. The CDR3 loop spans 15 amino acids. The V and J ends lost 3 bases and 5 bases respectively, with 16 bases between them.

The chain has TRBV5-6 and TRBJ2-2, with D possibly TRBD2 on 5 matching bases. Germline-derived CDR1 and CDR2 are SGHDT and YYEEEE. Trimming pared 2 bases from V and 4 bases from J, leaving 12 bases between. This CDR3 has 15 residues. This CDR3 reads CASSFTRAGTGELFF. As DNA, the CDR3 is TGTGCCAGCAGCTTCACTCGGGCGGGCACCGGGGAGCTGTTTTTT.

The gene calls are TRBV7-2 and TRBJ2-7; D unresolved. CDR1 and CDR2 from the germline V gene are SGHTA and FQGNSA. The V end was cut by 5 bases, the J end by 0 bases, with 11 bases between. The CDR3 covers 14 residues. The CDR3 protein is CASSPDGSSYEQYF. The DNA for the CDR3 is TGTGCCAGCAGCCCGGACGGGTCCTCCTACGAGCAGTACTTC.

The V gene is TRBV6-1, the J gene TRBJ2-7, with unresolved D. The CDR3 is 13 residues long. The V and J ends lost 3 bases and 6 bases respectively, with 12 bases between them. The germline CDR1 and CDR2 sequences are MNHNS and SASEGT. CDR3 protein: CASSERLRLEQYF. The DNA of the CDR3 is TGTGCCAGCAGTGAGCGGTTGCGACTCGAGCAGTACTTC.

The J gene is TRBJ1-1, the V gene TRBV12-5; perhaps TRBD1 as D (6 bases). CDR1 LGHNT and CDR2 FRNRAP come from the germline V gene. V was clipped by 3 bases and J by 5 bases, with 13 bases between them. The CDR3 extends over 14 amino acids. This CDR3 is CASGLGGRGTEAFF. The CDR3, as DNA: TGTGCTAGTGGTTTAGGGGGGCGCGGAACTGAAGCTTTCTTT.

V is TRBV28 and J is TRBJ1-2; tentative D call: TRBD1 (5 bases). The CDR3 totals 13 residues. Trimming removed 6 bases at V and 8 bases at J, with 16 bases between. Germline assignment: CDR1 MDHEN and CDR2 SYDVKM. The CDR3, as DNA: TGTGCCAGCAGGCCCACGACAGAAAGGGGCTACACCTTC. Encoded protein: CASRPTTERGYTF.

This rearrangement joins TRBV4-1 to TRBJ2-7, with D perhaps matching TRBD2 (6 bases). The V gene lost 4 bases and the J gene lost 7 bases, with 14 bases spanning the gap. In germline, CDR1 is MGHRA, CDR2 YSYEKL. The CDR3 loop spans 13 amino acids. The CDR3 is CASSLGGTGEQYF. DNA for the CDR3: TGCGCCAGCAGCCTCGGGGGAACCGGGGAGCAGTACTTC.

This clone was counted a few times. V usage is TRBV5-1 and J usage is TRBJ2-7; D is unclear. The CDR3 contains 14 residues. The germline V gene encodes CDR1 SGHRS and CDR2 YFSETQ. The V end lost 4 bases, the J end lost 3 bases, and 14 bases lay between the germline ends. Written as DNA, the CDR3 is TGCGCCAGCAGCCCCGTCGGCGCGAACTACGAGCAGTACTTC. The encoded protein is CASSPVGANYEQYF. Full variable domain (outside the CDR3, taken from reference TRBV5-1 and TRBJ2-7): KAGVTQTPRYLIKTRGQQVTLSCSPISGHRSVSWYQQTPGQGLQFLFEYFSETQRNKGNFPGRFSGRQFSNSRSEMNVSTLELGDSALYLCASSPVGANYEQYFGPGTRLTVT.

This rearrangement joins TRBV19 to TRBJ1-4, with D unclear. The CDR3 length is 12 residues. Germline assignment: CDR1 LNHDA and CDR2 SQIVND (reference sequence). Trimming shortened V by 6 bases and J by 7 bases, and 9 bases separated the two germline ends. DNA of the CDR3: TGTGCCAGTAGGCCTCGTCGTGAAAAACTGTTTTTT. Translation gives CASRPRREKLFF.

The chain couples TRBV20-1 to TRBJ1-1; TRBD1 agrees at 10 bases. The CDR3 is 11 residues long. CDR1 and CDR2 from the germline V gene are DFQATT and SNEGSKA (reference sequence). After removal of 7 bases from V and 11 bases from J, the junction contained 7 bases not matched to a gene. The CDR3 sequence is CSETGGAGAFF. As DNA, the CDR3 is TGCAGTGAGACAGGGGGCGCGGGGGCTTTCTTT.

Concerning this clone: Other DNA sequences of this sample code for an identical CDR3. The J gene is TRBJ2-7, the V gene TRBV30; D is possibly TRBD2 (5 bases). The germline CDR1 and CDR2 sequences are GTSNPN and SVGIG (reference sequence). V shed 3 bases and J shed 2 bases, with 8 bases lying between them. The CDR3 length is 12 residues. The CDR3 sequence: CAWSSGAYEQYF. CDR3 DNA sequence: TGTGCCTGGAGCAGCGGCGCCTACGAGCAGTACTTC.